The 9 T cell receptor beta chains presented below share a single source sample, sequenced in a study of neurological immune-mediated disorders. TCRdb re-analysed the 5' RACE reads in MiXCR, keeping a single row per CDR3 protein. The sample holds 40,000 or so distinct CDR3 sequences, 2.5% seen once. Sample: PBMCs. Source of these receptors: a young man with multiple sclerosis.

In this sample, this clonotype turned up many times. The gene calls are TRBV20-1 and TRBJ2-7; TRBD1 or TRBD2 may be the D gene (5 bases each). The CDR3 is 11 residues long. The ends were cut back, 5 bases at V and 6 bases at J, with 11 bases in the middle. Germline CDR1 is DFQATT and CDR2 is SNEGSKA (reference sequence). CDR3: CSAVRGIEQYF. CDR3 coding DNA: TGCAGTGCTGTGAGGGGCATCGAGCAGTACTTC.

This clonotype was recorded at least ten times. The chain has TRBV9 and TRBJ2-1; 11 nucleotides align to TRBD2. V shed 0 bases and J 7 bases; nucleotides not matched to a gene: 3. The germline V gene has CDR1 SGDLS and CDR2 YYNGEE. The CDR3 runs to 15 residues. The CDR3 region has the DNA TGTGCCAGCAGCGTAGTAGCGGGAGGGCAGAATGAGCAGTTCTTC. Translation: CASSVVAGGQNEQFF.

This clonotype was found many times. V gene TRBV7-2 combines with J gene TRBJ1-1; 7 nucleotides align to TRBD1. The germline V gene encodes CDR1 SGHTA and CDR2 FQGNSA. The CDR3 consists of 14 residues. Trimming removed 3 bases from V and 7 bases from J; junction bases left unmatched: 8. The CDR3 sequence is CASSLGSRQGEAFF. DNA of the CDR3: TGTGCCAGCAGCTTGGGGTCGAGACAGGGTGAAGCTTTCTTT.

This clonotype was counted ten times or more. The rearrangement links TRBV11-2 to TRBJ2-4; D call uncertain. V lost 1 base to trimming and J lost 8 bases, with 15 bases between them. Per germline, CDR1 SGHAT and CDR2 FQNNGV. The CDR3 runs 15 residues. The CDR3 loop is CASSLVRASSHIQYF. As DNA, the CDR3 is TGTGCCAGCAGCTTAGTAAGAGCCAGTTCGCACATTCAGTACTTC.

This CDR3 is CASRDGNTIYF. For the CDR3, the DNA is TGTGCCAGTAGGGACGGAAACACCATATATTTT. The chain links TRBV10-3 to TRBJ1-3; D perhaps matches TRBD1 (5 bases). CDR3 length: 11 residues. The V gene lost 10 bases and the J gene lost 4 bases, with 8 bases spanning the gap. The V gene's germline CDR1 is ENHRY and CDR2 SYGVKD.

This clonotype was observed many times. This chain links TRBV5-6 with TRBJ1-1; no definite D call. CDR3 length: 13 amino acids. V was shortened by 1 base and J by 6 bases, with 10 bases between the two germline ends. Germline assignment: CDR1 SGHDT and CDR2 YYEEEE. CDR3 residues: CASSLMAVPEAFF. CDR3 nucleotide sequence: TGTGCCAGCAGCTTGATGGCAGTTCCTGAAGCTTTCTTT.

This clonotype was counted at least ten times. This chain links TRBV5-6 with TRBJ2-4; tentatively, D is TRBD1 or TRBD2 (5 bases each). V was trimmed by 0 bases and J by 0 bases, leaving 13 bases between them. The CDR3 spans 17 residues. Germline assignment: CDR1 SGHDT and CDR2 YYEEEE. The CDR3, as DNA: TGTGCCAGCAGCTTGGATAGTGGGGGAGTAGCCAAAAACATTCAGTACTTC. Translation: CASSLDSGGVAKNIQYF.

The chain carries TRBV28 and TRBJ2-7, with D uncertain. V was trimmed by 6 bases and J by 2 bases, leaving 8 bases between them. CDR3 length: 12 residues. Germline assignment: CDR1 MDHEN and CDR2 SYDVKM. In DNA, the CDR3 is TGTGCCAGCAGATCTACGGCCTACGAGCAGTACTTC. It is translated as CASRSTAYEQYF.

The sample holds many counts of this clonotype. The chain carries TRBV7-2 and TRBJ2-7; D may correspond to TRBD1 or TRBD2 (5 bases each). Germline V gene data show CDR1 as SGHTA and CDR2 as FQGNSA. The ends were cut back, 2 bases at V and 2 bases at J, with 10 bases in the middle. The CDR3 covers 14 residues. As DNA, the CDR3 is TGTGCCAGCAGCTTAAGTCGGGGCCCCTACGAGCAGTACTTC. Amino acid sequence: CASSLSRGPYEQYF.